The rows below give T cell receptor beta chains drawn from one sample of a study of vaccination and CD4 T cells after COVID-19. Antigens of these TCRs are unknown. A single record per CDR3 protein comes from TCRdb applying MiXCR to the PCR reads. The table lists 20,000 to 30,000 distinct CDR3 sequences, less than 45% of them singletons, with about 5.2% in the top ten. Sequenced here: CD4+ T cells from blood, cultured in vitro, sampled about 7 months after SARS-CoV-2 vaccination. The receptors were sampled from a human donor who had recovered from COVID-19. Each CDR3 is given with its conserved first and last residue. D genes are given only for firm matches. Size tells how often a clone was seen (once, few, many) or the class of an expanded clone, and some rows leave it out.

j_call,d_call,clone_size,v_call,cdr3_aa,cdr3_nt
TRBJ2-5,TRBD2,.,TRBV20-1,CSAPSQRGETQYF,TGCAGTGCCCCCTCTCAGCGGGGAGAGACCCAGTACTTC
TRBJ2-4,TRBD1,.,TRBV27,CASSSRPSTGTAKNIQYF,TGTGCCAGCAGTTCCCGACCCTCGACAGGGACGGCCAAAAACATTCAGTACTTC
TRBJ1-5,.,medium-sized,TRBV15,CATSRDGNSNQPQHF,TGTGCCACCAGCCGGGACGGAAATAGCAATCAGCCCCAGCATTTT
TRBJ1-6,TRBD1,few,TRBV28,CASSMGQGGFRNSPLHF,TGTGCCAGCAGTATGGGACAGGGGGGTTTCAGAAATTCACCCCTCCACTTT
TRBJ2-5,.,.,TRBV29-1,CSVGESRGGTQYF,TGCAGCGTTGGGGAGTCCAGGGGAGGGACCCAGTACTTC
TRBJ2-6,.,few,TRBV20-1,CSARESGAGANVLTF,TGCAGTGCTAGAGAGTCGGGGGCCGGGGCCAACGTCCTGACTTTC
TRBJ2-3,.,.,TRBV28,CASNSLDTQYF,TGTGCCAGCAACAGCCTGGATACGCAGTATTTT
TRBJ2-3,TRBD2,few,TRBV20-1,CSARDPRTSFTDTQYF,TGCAGTGCTAGAGATCCCCGGACTAGCTTCACAGATACGCAGTATTTT
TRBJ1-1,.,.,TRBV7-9,CASSSPSGDSTEAFF,TGTGCCAGCAGCTCCCCATCGGGGGATTCTACTGAAGCTTTCTTT
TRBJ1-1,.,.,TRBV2,CASSEGGITEAFF,TGTGCCAGCAGTGAGGGGGGTATCACTGAAGCTTTCTTT
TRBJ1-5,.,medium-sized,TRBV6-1,CASSPGTPRKPQHF,TGTGCCAGCAGCCCAGGAACCCCGAGGAAGCCCCAGCATTTT
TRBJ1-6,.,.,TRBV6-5,CASSYSEPPNSPLHF,TGTGCCAGCAGTTACTCCGAGCCCCCTAATTCACCCCTCCACTTT
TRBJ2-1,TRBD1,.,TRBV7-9,CASSNRDSTYNEQFF,TGTGCCAGCAGCAACCGGGACAGTACCTACAATGAGCAGTTCTTC
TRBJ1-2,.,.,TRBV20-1,CSASVGGGYTF,TGCAGTGCTTCTGTCGGGGGGGGCTACACCTTC
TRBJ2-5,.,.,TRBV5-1,CASSADPRQETQYF,TGCGCCAGCAGCGCTGACCCTCGCCAAGAGACCCAGTACTTC
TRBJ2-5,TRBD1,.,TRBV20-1,CSASGGDRGLFETQYF,TGCAGTGCTAGTGGGGGGGACAGGGGGTTGTTTGAGACCCAGTACTTC
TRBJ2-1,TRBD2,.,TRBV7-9,CASSRGLAGVEQFF,TGTGCCAGCAGCCGTGGACTAGCGGGAGTTGAGCAGTTCTTC
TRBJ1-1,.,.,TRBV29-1,CSVRQRNTEAFF,TGCAGCGTTAGGCAGCGAAACACTGAAGCTTTCTTT
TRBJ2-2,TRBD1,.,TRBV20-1,CSARATGNGELFF,TGCAGTGCTAGAGCGACAGGGAACGGGGAGCTGTTTTTT
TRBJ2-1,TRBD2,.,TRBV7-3,CASSPTSGTYNEQFF,TGTGCCAGCAGCCCGACTAGCGGGACTTACAATGAGCAGTTCTTC
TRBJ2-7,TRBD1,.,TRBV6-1,CASTRTGGSYEQYF,TGTGCCAGCACGAGGACAGGGGGCAGCTACGAGCAGTACTTC
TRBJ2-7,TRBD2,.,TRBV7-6,CASSWGGGEQYF,TGTGCCAGCAGCTGGGGGGGGGGCGAGCAGTACTTC
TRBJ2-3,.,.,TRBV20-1,CSVRRVSADTQYF,TGCAGTGTCCGTCGGGTATCCGCAGATACGCAGTATTTT
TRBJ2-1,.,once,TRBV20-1,CSASSGTNSYEQFF,TGCAGTGCTAGTTCCGGGACCAACTCTTATGAGCAGTTCTTC
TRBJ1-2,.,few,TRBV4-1,CASSQAIQYRGYYGYTF,TGCGCCAGCAGCCAAGCCATTCAATACCGGGGTTACTATGGCTACACCTTC
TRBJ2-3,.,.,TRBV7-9,CASSAGTTKYF,TGTGCCAGCAGCGCCGGGACAACAAAGTATTTT
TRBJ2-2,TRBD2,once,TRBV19,CASSILAGDTGELFF,TGTGCCAGTAGTATACTAGCGGGAGACACCGGGGAGCTGTTTTTT
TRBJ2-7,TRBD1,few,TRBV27,CASRTRTGNYEQYF,TGTGCCAGCAGGACCAGGACAGGAAACTACGAGCAGTACTTC
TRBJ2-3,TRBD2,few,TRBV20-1,CSARGAGVGTDTQYF,TGCAGTGCTAGAGGAGCGGGAGTGGGCACAGATACGCAGTATTTT
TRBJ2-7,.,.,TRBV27,CASSFRGYEQYF,TGTGCCAGCAGTTTCAGGGGCTACGAGCAGTACTTC
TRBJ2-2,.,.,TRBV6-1,CASSMAANTGELFF,TGTGCCAGCAGTATGGCCGCGAACACCGGGGAGCTGTTTTTT
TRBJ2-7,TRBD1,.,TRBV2,CASRQGAVSSYEQYF,TGTGCCAGCAGACAGGGGGCGGTTTCTTCCTACGAGCAGTACTTC
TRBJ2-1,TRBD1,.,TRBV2,CASRRDRGSDEQFF,TGTGCCAGCAGGAGGGACAGGGGGTCGGATGAGCAGTTCTTC
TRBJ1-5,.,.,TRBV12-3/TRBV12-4,CASSLVMQPQHF,TGTGCCAGCAGTTTAGTTATGCAGCCCCAGCATTTT
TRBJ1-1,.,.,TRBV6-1,CASSELAGWGTEAFF,TGTGCCAGCAGTGAACTTGCAGGGTGGGGCACTGAAGCTTTCTTT
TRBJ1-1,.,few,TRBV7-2,CASSPRGAAEAFF,TGTGCCAGCAGCCCGAGAGGGGCAGCTGAAGCTTTCTTT
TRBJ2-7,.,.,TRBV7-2,CASSLDALSYEQYF,TGTGCCAGCAGCTTGGACGCGTTGTCCTACGAGCAGTACTTC
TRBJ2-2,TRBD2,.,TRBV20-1,CSARDGTSGSAGELFF,TGCAGTGCCAGGGACGGGACTAGCGGGAGCGCCGGGGAGCTGTTTTTT
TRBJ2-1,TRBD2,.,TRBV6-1,CASSEVLGGRDNEQFF,TGTGCCAGCAGTGAAGTTTTGGGAGGGAGAGACAATGAGCAGTTCTTC
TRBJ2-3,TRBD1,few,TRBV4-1,CASSQWTGASDTQYF,TGCGCCAGCAGCCAGTGGACAGGGGCGTCAGATACGCAGTATTTT
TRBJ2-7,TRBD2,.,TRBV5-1,CASSLEAGDSYEQYF,TGCGCCAGCAGCTTGGAGGCGGGAGACTCCTACGAGCAGTACTTC
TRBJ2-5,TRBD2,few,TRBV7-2,CASSLRTSGSVQETQYF,TGTGCCAGCAGCTTACGGACTAGCGGGAGTGTTCAAGAGACCCAGTACTTC
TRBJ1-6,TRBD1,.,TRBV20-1,CSAAGTGGARENSPLHF,TGCAGTGCGGCGGGGACAGGGGGCGCGAGGGAGAATTCACCCCTCCACTTT
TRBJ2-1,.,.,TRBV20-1,CSARAGNEQFF,TGCAGTGCTAGAGCAGGGAATGAGCAGTTCTTC
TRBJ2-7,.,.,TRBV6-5,CASSTRTALSYEQYF,TGTGCCAGCAGTACTCGGACAGCTCTCTCCTACGAGCAGTACTTC
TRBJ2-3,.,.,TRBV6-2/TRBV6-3,CASSYRSIEIDTQYF,TGTGCCAGCAGTTATCGGTCGATAGAAATAGATACGCAGTATTTT
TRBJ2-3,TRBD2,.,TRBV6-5,CASSLNPSGSTDTQYF,TGTGCCAGCAGTTTAAATCCTAGCGGGAGCACAGATACGCAGTATTTT
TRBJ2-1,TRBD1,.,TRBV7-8,CASSLDRTGGDEQFF,TGTGCCAGCAGCTTAGATCGGACAGGGGGAGATGAGCAGTTCTTC
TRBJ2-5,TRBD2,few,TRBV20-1,CSARDPSGLQRGETQYF,TGCAGTGCTAGAGATCCTTCAGGGCTACAGCGGGGGGAGACCCAGTACTTC
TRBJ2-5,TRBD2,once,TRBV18,CASSPGGLAREETQYF,TGTGCCAGCTCACCTGGGGGACTAGCGAGGGAAGAGACCCAGTACTTC
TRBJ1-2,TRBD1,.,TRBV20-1,CSARDKDRGGFNYGYTF,TGCAGTGCTAGAGATAAGGACAGGGGCGGGTTTAACTATGGCTACACCTTC
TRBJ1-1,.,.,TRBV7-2,CASSSDKNTEAFF,TGTGCCAGCAGCTCGGACAAGAACACTGAAGCTTTCTTT